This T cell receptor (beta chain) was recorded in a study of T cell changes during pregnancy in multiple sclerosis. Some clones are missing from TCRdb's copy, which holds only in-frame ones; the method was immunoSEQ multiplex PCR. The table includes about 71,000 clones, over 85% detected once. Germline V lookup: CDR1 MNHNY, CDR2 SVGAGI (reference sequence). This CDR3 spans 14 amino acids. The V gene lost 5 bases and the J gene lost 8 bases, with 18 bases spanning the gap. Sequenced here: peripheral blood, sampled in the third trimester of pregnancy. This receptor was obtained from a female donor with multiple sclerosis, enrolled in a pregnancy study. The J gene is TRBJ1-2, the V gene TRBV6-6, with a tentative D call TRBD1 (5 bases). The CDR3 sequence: CASSPRRGGTGYTF. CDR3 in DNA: TGTGCCAGCAGTCCCCGGCGCGGGGGTACGGGCTACACCTTC.